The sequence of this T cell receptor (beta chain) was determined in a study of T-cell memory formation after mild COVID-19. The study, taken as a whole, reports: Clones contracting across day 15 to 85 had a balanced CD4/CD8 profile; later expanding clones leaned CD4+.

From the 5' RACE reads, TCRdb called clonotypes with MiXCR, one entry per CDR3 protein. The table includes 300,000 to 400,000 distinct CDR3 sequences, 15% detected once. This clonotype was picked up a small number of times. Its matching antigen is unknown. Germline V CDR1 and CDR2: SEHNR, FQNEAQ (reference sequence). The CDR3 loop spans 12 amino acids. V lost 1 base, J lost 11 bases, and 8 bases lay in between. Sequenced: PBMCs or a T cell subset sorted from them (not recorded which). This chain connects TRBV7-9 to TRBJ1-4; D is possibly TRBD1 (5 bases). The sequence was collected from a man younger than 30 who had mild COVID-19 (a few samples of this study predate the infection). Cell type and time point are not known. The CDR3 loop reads CASSLDGGKLFF. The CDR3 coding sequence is TGTGCCAGCAGCTTAGATGGGGGGAAACTGTTTTTT.